Following are 14 T cell receptor beta chains from one sample sequenced in a study of blood T cell repertoires in COVID-19. This table comes from immunoSEQ multiplex PCR, and its TCRdb copy is limited to in-frame clones, with some not included. Of just under 350,000 clones in the sample, around 82% were seen once. The specimen was peripheral blood. All receptors come from a man aged 25 to 45 with active or convalescent COVID-19.

The CDR3 here is CASSFGGQETQYF. In DNA form, the CDR3 reads TGTGCCAGCAGTTTCGGGGGGCAAGAGACCCAGTACTTC. The chain uses TRBV28 and TRBJ2-5; 7 bases line up with TRBD2. CDR1 is MDHEN and CDR2 is SYDVKM in the germline V gene. J gave up 2 bases and V 3 bases, and 0 bases lay outside the gene matches. The CDR3 has 13 residues.

The rearrangement uses TRBV6-2 or TRBV6-3 and TRBJ2-2, with no clear D. Germline V lookup: CDR1 MNHEY, CDR2 SVGEGT. Trimming removed 0 bases at V and 13 bases at J, with 12 bases between. This CDR3 spans 13 amino acids. In DNA form, the CDR3 reads TGTGCCAGCAGTTACTCGGTCCCCACTTCGCTGTTTTTT. Protein: CASSYSVPTSLFF.

V gene TRBV19 combines with J gene TRBJ2-1, with 9 bases lining up with TRBD2. The CDR3 has 16 residues. J gave up 9 bases and V 3 bases, and 12 bases lay outside the gene matches. CDR1 LNHDA and CDR2 SQIVND come from the germline V gene (reference sequence). The CDR3 DNA sequence: TGTGCCAGTAGTATCTACTCGGCGGGAGGGCCCGTTGAGCAGTTCTTC. Its protein is CASSIYSAGGPVEQFF.

J is TRBJ1-1 and V is TRBV24-1, with D uncertain. This CDR3 is 15 amino acids long. Germline loops: CDR1 KGHDR, CDR2 SFDVKD. V dropped 9 bases and J dropped 0 bases, with 16 bases sitting between them. The DNA of the CDR3 is TGTGCCACCGCCCCAGCGGGAAATTTGAACACTGAAGCTTTCTTT. Its protein product is CATAPAGNLNTEAFF.

V is TRBV4-3 and J is TRBJ2-6, with 10 positions matching TRBD1. Trimming at V came to 8 bases and at J to 0 bases, leaving 1 base not matched to a gene. The CDR3 runs to 15 residues. CDR1 and CDR2 (germline): LGHNA, YSLEER. In nucleotides, the CDR3 is TGCGCCAGCGGGACAGGGGCCTCTGGGGCCAACGTCCTGACTTTC. Translated, it gives CASGTGASGANVLTF.

The CDR3 DNA is TGTGCCAGCCGAGGGGGATCTAACACCGGGGAGCTGTTTTTT. Amino acids: CASRGGSNTGELFF. The rearrangement joins TRBV9 to TRBJ2-2, with TRBD1 as a possible D gene (6 bases). The CDR3 extends over 14 amino acids. The V and J ends lost 7 bases and 2 bases respectively, with 12 bases between them. Germline V lookup: CDR1 SGDLS, CDR2 YYNGEE.

The CDR3 loop is CAWSPNRADTQYF. CDR3 nucleotides: TGTGCCTGGAGTCCTAACCGGGCAGATACGCAGTATTTT. The chain couples TRBV30 to TRBJ2-3, with no clear D. Germline V gene data show CDR1 as GTSNPN and CDR2 as SVGIG (reference sequence). The CDR3 totals 13 residues. Deletions cut 2 bases from V and 4 bases from J, with 10 bases between.

The J gene is TRBJ1-2, the V gene TRBV30; D unclear. Trimming shortened V by 1 base and J by 5 bases, and 11 bases separated the two germline ends. CDR3 length: 13 residues. Looked up from germline, CDR1 is GTSNPN and CDR2 is SVGIG (reference sequence). DNA for the CDR3: TGTGCCTGGAGTGGGAGGGCTTTATATGGCTACACCTTC. Translated, it gives CAWSGRALYGYTF.

In this sample, this clone turned up once. The chain carries TRBV29-1 and TRBJ1-2; D gene uncertain. The length of the CDR3 is 12 residues. CDR1 is SQVTM and CDR2 is ANQGSEA in the germline V gene. The ends were cut back, 6 bases at V and 2 bases at J, with 10 bases in the middle. The CDR3 DNA follows: TGCAGCGTGACTTATACCAACTATGGCTACACCTTC. This sequence encodes CSVTYTNYGYTF.

The chain uses TRBV6-5 and TRBJ2-7; TRBD1 matches at 9 bases. The junction had 7 bases not matched to a gene; V was cut back by 11 bases and J by 2 bases. The CDR3 loop spans 13 amino acids. Per germline, CDR1 MNHEY and CDR2 SVGAGI. The CDR3 here is CAGGWDRAYEQYF. Written as DNA, the CDR3 is TGTGCCGGGGGATGGGACAGGGCCTACGAGCAGTACTTC.

This clone was seen more than once but under ten times. The genes are TRBV7-2 and TRBJ2-1; 9 bases map to TRBD2. This CDR3 spans 15 amino acids. V lost 1 base to trimming and J lost 8 bases; unmatched junction nucleotides: 6. Germline CDR1 SGHTA, CDR2 FQGNSA. Here the CDR3 reads CASSLEAGGYHEQFF. The DNA for the CDR3 is TGTGCCAGCAGCTTAGAGGCGGGAGGGTATCATGAGCAGTTCTTC.

The rearrangement joins TRBV6-5 to TRBJ1-5; 7 bases align to TRBD1. V lost 5 bases and J lost 5; bases outside the gene matches: 6. This CDR3 has 14 amino acids. CDR1 is MNHEY and CDR2 is SVGAGI in the germline V gene. The CDR3 DNA reads as TGTGCCAGCAGTATAGACAGGGCCTATCAGCCCCAGCATTTT. This codes for CASSIDRAYQPQHF.

This clone was found many times. The gene calls are TRBV29-1 and TRBJ1-2; D unclear. The CDR3 sequence is 12 residues long. Trimming cost V 2 bases and J 4 bases, with 8 bases left between them. CDR1 and CDR2 from the germline V gene are SQVTM and ANQGSEA. The CDR3 DNA reads TGCAGCGTTGAATGGCAAACCTATGGCTACACCTTC. Amino acids: CSVEWQTYGYTF.

The chain carries TRBV27 and TRBJ2-3, with D hard to call. The CDR3 is 13 amino acids. Germline CDR1 MNHEY, CDR2 SMNVEV (reference sequence). V lost 3 bases to trimming and J lost 3 bases, with 7 bases between them. This CDR3 is CASSFLNTDTQYF. DNA for the CDR3: TGTGCCAGCAGTTTCCTTAATACAGATACGCAGTATTTT.